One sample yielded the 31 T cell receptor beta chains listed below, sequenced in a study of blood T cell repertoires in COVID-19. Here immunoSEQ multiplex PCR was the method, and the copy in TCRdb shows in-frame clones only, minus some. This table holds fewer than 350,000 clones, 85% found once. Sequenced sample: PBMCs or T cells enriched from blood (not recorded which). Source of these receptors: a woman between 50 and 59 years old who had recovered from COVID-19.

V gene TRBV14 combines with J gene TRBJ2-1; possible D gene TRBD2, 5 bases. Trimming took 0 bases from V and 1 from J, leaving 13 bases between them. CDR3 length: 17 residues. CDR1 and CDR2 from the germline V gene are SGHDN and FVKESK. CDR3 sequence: CASSQEASRPSYNEQFF. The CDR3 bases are TGTGCCAGCAGCCAAGAGGCTAGCCGACCTTCCTACAATGAGCAGTTCTTC.

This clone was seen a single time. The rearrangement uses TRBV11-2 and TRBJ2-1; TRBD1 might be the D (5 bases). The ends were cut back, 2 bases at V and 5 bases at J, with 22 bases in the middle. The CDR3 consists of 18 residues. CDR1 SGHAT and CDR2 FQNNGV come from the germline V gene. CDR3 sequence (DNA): TGTGCCAGCAGCTTATTCAGGGTTCTGGGCGGAGAAGACAATGAGCAGTTCTTC. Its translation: CASSLFRVLGGEDNEQFF.

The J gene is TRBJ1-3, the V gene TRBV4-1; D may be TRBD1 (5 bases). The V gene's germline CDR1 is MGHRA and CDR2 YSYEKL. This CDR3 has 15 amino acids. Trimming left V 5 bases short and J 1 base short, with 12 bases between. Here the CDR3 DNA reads TGCGCCAGCAGCACCTCAGGACATTCTGGAAACACCATATATTTT. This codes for CASSTSGHSGNTIYF.

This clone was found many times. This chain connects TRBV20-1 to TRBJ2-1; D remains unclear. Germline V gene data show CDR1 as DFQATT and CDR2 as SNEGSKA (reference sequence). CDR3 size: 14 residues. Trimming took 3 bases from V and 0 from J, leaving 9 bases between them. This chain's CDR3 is CSASDASSYNEQFF. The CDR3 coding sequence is TGCAGTGCTAGTGACGCGAGCTCCTACAATGAGCAGTTCTTC.

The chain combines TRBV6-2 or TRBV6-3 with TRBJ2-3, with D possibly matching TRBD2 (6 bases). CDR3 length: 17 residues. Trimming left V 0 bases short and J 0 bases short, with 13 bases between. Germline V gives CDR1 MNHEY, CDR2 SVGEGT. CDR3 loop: CASSYSVTSRSTDTQYF. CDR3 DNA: TGTGCCAGCAGTTACTCGGTTACTAGCAGAAGCACAGATACGCAGTATTTT.

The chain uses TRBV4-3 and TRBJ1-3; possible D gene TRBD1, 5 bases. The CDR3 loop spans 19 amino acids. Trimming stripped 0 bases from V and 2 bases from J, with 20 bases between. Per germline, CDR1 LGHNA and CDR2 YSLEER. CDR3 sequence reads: CASSQERGLRGAAGNTIYF. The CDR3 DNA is TGCGCCAGCAGCCAAGAAAGGGGCCTACGCGGAGCAGCTGGAAACACCATATATTTT.

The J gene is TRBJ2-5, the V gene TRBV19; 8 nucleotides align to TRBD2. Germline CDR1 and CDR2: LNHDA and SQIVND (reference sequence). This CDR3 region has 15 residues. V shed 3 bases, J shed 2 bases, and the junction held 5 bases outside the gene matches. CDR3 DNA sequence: TGTGCCAGTAGTATCGTGTCTAGCGGGCAAGAGACCCAGTACTTC. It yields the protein CASSIVSSGQETQYF. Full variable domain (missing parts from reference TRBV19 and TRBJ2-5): DGGITQSPKYLFRKEGQNVTLSCEQNLNHDAMYWYRQDPGQGLRLIYYSQIVNDFQKGDIAEGYSVSREKKESFPLTVTSAQKNPTAFYLCASSIVSSGQETQYFGPGTRLLVL.

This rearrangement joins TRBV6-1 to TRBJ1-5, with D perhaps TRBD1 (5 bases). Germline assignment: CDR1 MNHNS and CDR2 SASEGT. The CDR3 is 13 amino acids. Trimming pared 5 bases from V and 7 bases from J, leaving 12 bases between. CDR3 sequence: CASSQGGSQPQHF. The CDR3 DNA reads TGTGCCAGCAGTCAGGGAGGGTCCCAGCCCCAGCATTTT.

The CDR3 loop reads CAWRGLGYTEAFF. DNA for the CDR3: TGTGCCTGGAGGGGGCTTGGGTACACTGAAGCTTTCTTT. J is TRBJ1-1 and V is TRBV30; D may be TRBD1 (5 bases). The CDR3 totals 13 residues. Trimming left V 3 bases short and J 3 bases short, with 11 bases between. Germline CDR1 reads GTSNPN; CDR2 reads SVGIG (reference sequence). The complete variable domain, with remaining parts taken from reference TRBV30 and TRBJ1-1, reads SQTIHQWPATLVQPVGSPLSLECTVEGTSNPNLYWYRQAAGRGLQLLFYSVGIGQISSEVPQNLSASRPQDRQFILSSKKLLLSDSGFYLCAWRGLGYTEAFFGQGTRLTVV.

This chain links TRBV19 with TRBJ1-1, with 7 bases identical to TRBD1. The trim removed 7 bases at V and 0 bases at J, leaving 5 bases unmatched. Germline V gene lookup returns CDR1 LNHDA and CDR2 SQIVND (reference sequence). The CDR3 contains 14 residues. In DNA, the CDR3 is TGTGCCAGTACTAGACAGGGCGTGAACACTGAAGCTTTCTTT. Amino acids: CASTRQGVNTEAFF.

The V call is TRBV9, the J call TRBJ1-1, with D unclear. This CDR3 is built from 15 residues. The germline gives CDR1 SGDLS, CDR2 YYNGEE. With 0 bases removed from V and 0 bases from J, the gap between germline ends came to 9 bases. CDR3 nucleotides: TGTGCCAGCAGCGTAGGTTCCGGTTTGAACACTGAAGCTTTCTTT. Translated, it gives CASSVGSGLNTEAFF.

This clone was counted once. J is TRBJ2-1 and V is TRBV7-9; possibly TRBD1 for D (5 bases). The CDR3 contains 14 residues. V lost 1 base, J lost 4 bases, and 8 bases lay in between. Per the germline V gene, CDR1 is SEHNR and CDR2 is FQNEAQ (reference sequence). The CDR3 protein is CASSLGQNYNEQFF. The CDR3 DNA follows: TGTGCCAGCAGCTTAGGACAGAATTACAATGAGCAGTTCTTC.

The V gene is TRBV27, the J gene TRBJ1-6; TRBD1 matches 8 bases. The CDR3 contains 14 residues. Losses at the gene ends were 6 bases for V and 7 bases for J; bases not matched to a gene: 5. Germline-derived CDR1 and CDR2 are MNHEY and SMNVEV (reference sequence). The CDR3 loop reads CASRSTGANSPLHF. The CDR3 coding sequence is TGTGCCAGCAGATCGACAGGGGCAAATTCACCCCTCCACTTT.

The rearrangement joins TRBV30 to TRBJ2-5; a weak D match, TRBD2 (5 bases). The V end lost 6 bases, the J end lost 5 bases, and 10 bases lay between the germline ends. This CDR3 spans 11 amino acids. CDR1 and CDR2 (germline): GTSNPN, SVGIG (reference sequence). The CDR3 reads CACEGRETQYF. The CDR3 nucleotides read TGTGCCTGTGAGGGCCGGGAGACCCAGTACTTC.

The CDR3 region is CASTLDREVDQPQHF. The CDR3 DNA sequence: TGTGCCAGCACCCTGGACAGGGAGGTCGATCAGCCCCAGCATTTT. The chain is built from TRBV6-5 and TRBJ1-5, with 8 bases matching TRBD1. Trimming at V came to 7 bases and at J to 5 bases, leaving 10 bases not matched to a gene. The CDR3 runs 15 residues. Germline V gives CDR1 MNHEY, CDR2 SVGAGI.

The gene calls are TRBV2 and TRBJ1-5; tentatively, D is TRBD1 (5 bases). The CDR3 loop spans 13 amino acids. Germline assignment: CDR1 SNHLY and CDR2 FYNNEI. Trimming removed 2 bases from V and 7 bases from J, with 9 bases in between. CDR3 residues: CASSEQGRQPQHF. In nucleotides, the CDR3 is TGTGCCAGCAGTGAACAGGGAAGGCAGCCCCAGCATTTT.

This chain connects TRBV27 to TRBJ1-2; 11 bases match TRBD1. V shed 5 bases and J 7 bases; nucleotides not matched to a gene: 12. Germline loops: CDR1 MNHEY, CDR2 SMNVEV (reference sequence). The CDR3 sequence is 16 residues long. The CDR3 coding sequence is TGTGCCAGCAGTACCCACGCCGGACAGGGGGCTAGTGGCTACACCTTC. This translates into CASSTHAGQGASGYTF.

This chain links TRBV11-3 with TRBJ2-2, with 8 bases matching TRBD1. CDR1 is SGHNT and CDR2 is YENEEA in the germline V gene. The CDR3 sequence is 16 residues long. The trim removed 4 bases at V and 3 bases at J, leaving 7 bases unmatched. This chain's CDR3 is CASSSRDRRYTGELFF. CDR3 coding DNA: TGTGCCAGCAGCTCCCGGGACAGGAGATACACCGGGGAGCTGTTTTTT.

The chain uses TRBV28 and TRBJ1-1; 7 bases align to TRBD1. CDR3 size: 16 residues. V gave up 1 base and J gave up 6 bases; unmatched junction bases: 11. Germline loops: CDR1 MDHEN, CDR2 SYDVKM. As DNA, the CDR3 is TGTGCCAGCAGTTTATACGGGACAGCCCCATCCGCTGAAGCTTTCTTT. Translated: CASSLYGTAPSAEAFF.

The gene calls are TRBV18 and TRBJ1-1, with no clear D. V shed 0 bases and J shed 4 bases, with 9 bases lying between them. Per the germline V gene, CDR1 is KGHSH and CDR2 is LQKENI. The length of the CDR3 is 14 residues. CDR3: CASSPPSGSTEAFF. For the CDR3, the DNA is TGTGCCAGCTCACCACCGTCGGGGAGCACTGAAGCTTTCTTT.

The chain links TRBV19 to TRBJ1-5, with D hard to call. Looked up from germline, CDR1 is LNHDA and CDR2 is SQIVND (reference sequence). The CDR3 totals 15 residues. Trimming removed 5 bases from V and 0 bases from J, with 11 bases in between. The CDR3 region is CASSSQTSSNQPQHF. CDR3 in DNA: TGTGCCAGTAGTTCACAGACCTCTAGCAATCAGCCCCAGCATTTT.

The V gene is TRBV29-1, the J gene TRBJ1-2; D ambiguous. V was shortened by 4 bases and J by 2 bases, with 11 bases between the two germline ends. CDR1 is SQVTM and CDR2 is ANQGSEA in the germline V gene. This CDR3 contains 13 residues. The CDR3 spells CSVVFSSNYGYTF. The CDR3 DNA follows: TGCAGCGTTGTTTTTAGCAGCAACTATGGCTACACCTTC. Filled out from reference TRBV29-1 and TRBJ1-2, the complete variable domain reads SAVISQKPSRDICQRGTSLTIQCQVDSQVTMMFWYRQQPGQSLTLIATANQGSEATYESGFVIDKFPISRPNLTFSTLTVSNMSPEDSSIYLCSVVFSSNYGYTFGSGTRLTVV.

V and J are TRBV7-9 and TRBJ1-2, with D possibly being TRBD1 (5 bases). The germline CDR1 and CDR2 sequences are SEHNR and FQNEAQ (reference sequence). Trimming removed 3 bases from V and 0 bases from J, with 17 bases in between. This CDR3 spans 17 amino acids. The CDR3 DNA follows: TGTGCCAGCAGCTTCGAAGGGGTCGTCAGGGCTAACTATGGCTACACCTTC. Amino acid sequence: CASSFEGVVRANYGYTF.

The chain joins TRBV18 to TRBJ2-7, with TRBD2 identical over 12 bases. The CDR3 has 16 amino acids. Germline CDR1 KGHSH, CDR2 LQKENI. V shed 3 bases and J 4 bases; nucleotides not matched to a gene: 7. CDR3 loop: CASSPRTSGMPYEQYF. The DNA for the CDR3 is TGTGCCAGCTCACCCAGGACTAGCGGGATGCCGTACGAGCAGTACTTC.

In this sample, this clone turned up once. CDR3 loop: CASSTGTRPYEQYF. The CDR3 DNA follows: TGTGCCAGCAGCACCGGGACTAGACCCTACGAGCAGTACTTC. The genes are TRBV7-9 and TRBJ2-7; 8 bases agree with TRBD2. Germline V gives CDR1 SEHNR, CDR2 FQNEAQ (reference sequence). The CDR3 length is 14 residues. The V gene end was trimmed by 5 bases and the J gene end by 2 bases; junction bases not matched to a gene: 5.

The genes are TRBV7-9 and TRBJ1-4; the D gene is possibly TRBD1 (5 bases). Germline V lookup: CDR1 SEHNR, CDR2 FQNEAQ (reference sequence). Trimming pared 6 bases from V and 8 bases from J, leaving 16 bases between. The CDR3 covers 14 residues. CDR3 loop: CASSRQGSGEKLFF. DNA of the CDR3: TGTGCCAGCAGTCGGCAGGGAAGTGGCGAAAAACTGTTTTTT.

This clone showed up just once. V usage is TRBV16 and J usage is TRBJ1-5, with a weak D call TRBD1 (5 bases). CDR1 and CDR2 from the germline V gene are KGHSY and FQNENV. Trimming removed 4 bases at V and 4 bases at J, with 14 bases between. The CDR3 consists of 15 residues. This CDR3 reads CASSPDMGGNQPQHF. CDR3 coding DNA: TGTGCCAGCAGCCCCGATATGGGGGGGAATCAGCCCCAGCATTTT.

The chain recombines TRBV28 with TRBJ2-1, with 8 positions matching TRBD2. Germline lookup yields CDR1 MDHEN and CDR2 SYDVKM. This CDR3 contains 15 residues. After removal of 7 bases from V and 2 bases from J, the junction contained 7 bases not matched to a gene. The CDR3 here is CASNERGGPYNEQFF. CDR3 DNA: TGTGCCAGCAACGAACGGGGGGGTCCCTACAATGAGCAGTTCTTC.

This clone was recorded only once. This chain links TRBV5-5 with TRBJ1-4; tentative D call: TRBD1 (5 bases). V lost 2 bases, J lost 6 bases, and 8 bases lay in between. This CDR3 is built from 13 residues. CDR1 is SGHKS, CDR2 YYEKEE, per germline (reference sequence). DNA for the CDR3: TGTGCCAGCAGCTTTCGCAGGGATGAAAAACTGTTTTTT. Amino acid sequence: CASSFRRDEKLFF.

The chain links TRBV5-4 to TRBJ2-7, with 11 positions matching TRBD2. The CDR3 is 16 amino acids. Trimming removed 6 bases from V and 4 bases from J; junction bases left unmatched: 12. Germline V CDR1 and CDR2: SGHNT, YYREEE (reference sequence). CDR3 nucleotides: TGTGCCAGCACCGCGGTACTAGCGGGGGCATCTTACGAGCAGTACTTC. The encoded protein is CASTAVLAGASYEQYF.

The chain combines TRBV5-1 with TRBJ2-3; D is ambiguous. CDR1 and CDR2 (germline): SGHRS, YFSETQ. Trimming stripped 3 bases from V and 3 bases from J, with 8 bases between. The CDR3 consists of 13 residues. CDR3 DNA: TGCGCCAGCAGCTCGACACATACAGATACGCAGTATTTT. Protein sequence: CASSSTHTDTQYF.